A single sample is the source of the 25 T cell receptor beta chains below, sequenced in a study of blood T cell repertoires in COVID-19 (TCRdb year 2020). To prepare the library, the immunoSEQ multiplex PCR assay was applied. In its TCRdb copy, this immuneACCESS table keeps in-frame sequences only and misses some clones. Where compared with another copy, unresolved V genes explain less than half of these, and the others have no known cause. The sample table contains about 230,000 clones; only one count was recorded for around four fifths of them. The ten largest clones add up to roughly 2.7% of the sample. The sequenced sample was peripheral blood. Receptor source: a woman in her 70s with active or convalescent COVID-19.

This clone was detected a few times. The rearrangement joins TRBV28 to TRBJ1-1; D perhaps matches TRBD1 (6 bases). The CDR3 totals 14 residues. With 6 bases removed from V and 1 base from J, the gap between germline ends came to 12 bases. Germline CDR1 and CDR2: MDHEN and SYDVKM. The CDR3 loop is CASSLPDRNTEAFF. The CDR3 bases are TGTGCCAGCAGCCTACCGGACAGGAACACTGAAGCTTTCTTT.

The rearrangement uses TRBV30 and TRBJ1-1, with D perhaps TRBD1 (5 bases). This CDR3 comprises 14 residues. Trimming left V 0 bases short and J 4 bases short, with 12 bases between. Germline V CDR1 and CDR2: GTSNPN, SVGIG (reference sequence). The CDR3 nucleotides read TGTGCCTGGAGTGTAGGAGGGGTGGCCACTGAAGCTTTCTTT. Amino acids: CAWSVGGVATEAFF.

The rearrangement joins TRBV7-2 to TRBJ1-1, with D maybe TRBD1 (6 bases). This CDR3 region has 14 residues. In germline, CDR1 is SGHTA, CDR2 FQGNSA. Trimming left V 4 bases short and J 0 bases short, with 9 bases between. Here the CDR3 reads CASSYRAVNTEAFF. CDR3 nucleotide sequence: TGTGCCAGCAGCTACAGGGCGGTGAACACTGAAGCTTTCTTT.

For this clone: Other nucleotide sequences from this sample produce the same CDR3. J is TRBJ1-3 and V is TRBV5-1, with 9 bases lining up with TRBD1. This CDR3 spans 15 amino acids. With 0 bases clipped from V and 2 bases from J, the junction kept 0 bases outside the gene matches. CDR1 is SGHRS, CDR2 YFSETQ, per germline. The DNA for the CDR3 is TGCGCCAGCAGCTTGGGACAGGGGGCTGGAAACACCATATATTTT. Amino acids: CASSLGQGAGNTIYF.

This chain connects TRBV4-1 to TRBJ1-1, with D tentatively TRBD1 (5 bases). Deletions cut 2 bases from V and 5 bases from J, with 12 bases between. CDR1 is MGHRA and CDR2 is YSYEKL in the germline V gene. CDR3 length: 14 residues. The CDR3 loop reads CASSQQGLGTEAFF. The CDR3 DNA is TGCGCCAGCAGCCAACAGGGCCTGGGGACTGAAGCTTTCTTT.

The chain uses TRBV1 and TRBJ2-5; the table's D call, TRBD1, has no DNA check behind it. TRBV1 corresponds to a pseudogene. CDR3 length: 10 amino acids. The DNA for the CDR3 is TGCACCAGCAGCCCAGTGACCCAGTACTTC. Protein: CTSSPVTQYF.

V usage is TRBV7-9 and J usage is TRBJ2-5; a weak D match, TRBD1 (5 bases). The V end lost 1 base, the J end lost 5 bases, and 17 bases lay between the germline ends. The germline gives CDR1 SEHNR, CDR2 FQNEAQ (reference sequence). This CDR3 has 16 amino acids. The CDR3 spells CASSLGQLVGGETQYF. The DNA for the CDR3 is TGTGCCAGCAGCTTAGGACAGCTTGTAGGTGGCGAGACCCAGTACTTC.

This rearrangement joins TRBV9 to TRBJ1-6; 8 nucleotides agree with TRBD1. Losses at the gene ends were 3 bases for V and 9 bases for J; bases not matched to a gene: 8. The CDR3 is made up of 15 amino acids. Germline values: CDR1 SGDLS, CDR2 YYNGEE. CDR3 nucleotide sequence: TGTGCCAGCAGCGCCGCGGACAGGGTCGGTTCACCCCTCCACTTT. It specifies CASSAADRVGSPLHF.

CDR3 sequence: CASSLWLAANNEQFF. Written as DNA, the CDR3 is TGTGCCAGCAGTTTATGGCTAGCGGCTAACAATGAGCAGTTCTTC. This rearrangement joins TRBV27 to TRBJ2-1, with TRBD2 matching 7 bases. The J segment lost 5 bases and the V segment lost 1 base, leaving 5 bases of the junction unmatched. CDR3 size: 15 residues. Germline values: CDR1 MNHEY, CDR2 SMNVEV (reference sequence).

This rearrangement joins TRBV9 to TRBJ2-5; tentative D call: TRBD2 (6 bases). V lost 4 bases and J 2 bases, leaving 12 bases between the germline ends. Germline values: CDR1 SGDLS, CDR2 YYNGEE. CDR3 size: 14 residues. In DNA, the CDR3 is TGTGCCAGCAGCCCCTTAGCGGATCAAGAGACCCAGTACTTC. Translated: CASSPLADQETQYF.

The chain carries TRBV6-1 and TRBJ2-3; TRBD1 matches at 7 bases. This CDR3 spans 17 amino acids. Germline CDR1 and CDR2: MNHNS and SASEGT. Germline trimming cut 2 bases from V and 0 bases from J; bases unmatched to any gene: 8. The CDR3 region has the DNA TGTGCCAGCAGTGAATTCAAGGGGGCTGCTAGCACAGATACGCAGTATTTT. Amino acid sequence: CASSEFKGAASTDTQYF.

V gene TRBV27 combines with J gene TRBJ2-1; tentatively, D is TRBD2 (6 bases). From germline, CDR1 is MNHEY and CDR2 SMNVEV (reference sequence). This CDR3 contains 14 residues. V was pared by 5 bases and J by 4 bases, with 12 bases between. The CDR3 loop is CASSLHSGYNEQFF. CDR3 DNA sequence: TGTGCCAGCAGTCTACATAGCGGTTACAATGAGCAGTTCTTC.

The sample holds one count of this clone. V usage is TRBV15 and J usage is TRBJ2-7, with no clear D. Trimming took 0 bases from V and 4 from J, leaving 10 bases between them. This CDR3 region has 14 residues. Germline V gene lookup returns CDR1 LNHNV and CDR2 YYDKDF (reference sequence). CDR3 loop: CATSRDQVAYEQYF. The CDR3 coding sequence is TGTGCCACCAGCAGAGACCAGGTGGCGTACGAGCAGTACTTC.

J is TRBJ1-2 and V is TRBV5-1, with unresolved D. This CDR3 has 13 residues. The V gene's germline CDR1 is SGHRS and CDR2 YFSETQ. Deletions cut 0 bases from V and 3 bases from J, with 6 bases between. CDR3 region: CASSLGQYYGYTF. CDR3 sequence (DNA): TGCGCCAGCAGCTTGGGGCAGTACTATGGCTACACCTTC. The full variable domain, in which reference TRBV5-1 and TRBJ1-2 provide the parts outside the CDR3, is KAGVTQTPRYLIKTRGQQVTLSCSPISGHRSVSWYQQTPGQGLQFLFEYFSETQRNKGNFPGRFSGRQFSNSRSEMNVSTLELGDSALYLCASSLGQYYGYTFGSGTRLTVV.

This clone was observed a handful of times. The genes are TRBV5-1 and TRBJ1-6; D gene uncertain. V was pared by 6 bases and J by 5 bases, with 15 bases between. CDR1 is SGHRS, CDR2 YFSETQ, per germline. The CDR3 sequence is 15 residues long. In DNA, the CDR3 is TGCGCCAGCAAACCCACGGTGGTTAATAATTCACCCCTCCACTTT. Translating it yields CASKPTVVNNSPLHF.

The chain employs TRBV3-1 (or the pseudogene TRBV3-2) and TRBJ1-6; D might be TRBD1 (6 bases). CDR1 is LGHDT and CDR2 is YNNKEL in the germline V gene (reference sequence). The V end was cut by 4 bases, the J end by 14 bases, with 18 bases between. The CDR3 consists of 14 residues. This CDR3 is CASSPSSGGFSLHF. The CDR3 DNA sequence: TGTGCCAGCAGCCCATCTTCTGGGGGCTTTTCCCTCCACTTT.

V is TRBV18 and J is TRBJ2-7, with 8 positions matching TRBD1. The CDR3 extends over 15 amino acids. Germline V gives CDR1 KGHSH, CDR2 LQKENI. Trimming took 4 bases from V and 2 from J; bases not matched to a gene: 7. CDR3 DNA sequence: TGTGCCAGCTCACGCGCCAGGGGGCCCCCCTACGAGCAGTACTTC. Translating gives CASSRARGPPYEQYF. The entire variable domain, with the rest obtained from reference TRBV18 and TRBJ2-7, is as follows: NAGVMQNPRHLVRRRGQEARLRCSPMKGHSHVYWYRQLPEEGLKFMVYLQKENIIDESGMPKERFSAEFPKEGPSILRIQQVVRGDSAAYFCASSRARGPPYEQYFGPGTRLTVT.

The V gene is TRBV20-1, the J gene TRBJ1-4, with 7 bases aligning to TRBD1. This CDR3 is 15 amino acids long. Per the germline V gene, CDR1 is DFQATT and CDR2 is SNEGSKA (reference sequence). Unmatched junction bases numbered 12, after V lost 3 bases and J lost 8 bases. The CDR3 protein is CSASPFRGGYEKLFF. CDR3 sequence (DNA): TGCAGTGCTAGTCCCTTTCGAGGGGGCTACGAAAAACTGTTTTTT.

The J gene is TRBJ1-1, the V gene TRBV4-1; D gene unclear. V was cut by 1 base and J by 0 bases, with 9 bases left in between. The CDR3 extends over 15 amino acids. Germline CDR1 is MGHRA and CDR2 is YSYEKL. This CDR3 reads CASSQGRNLNTEAFF. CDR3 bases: TGCGCCAGCAGCCAAGGTCGAAACTTGAACACTGAAGCTTTCTTT.

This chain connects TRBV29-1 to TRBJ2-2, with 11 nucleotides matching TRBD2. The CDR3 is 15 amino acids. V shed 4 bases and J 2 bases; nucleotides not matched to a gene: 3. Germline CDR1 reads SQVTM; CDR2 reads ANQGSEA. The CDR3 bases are TGCAGCGTTGGACTAGCGGGACTAAACACCGGGGAGCTGTTTTTT. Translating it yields CSVGLAGLNTGELFF.

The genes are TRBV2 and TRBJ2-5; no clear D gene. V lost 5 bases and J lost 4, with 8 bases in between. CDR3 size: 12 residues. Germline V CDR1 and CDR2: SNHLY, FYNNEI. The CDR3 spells CASSRERETQYF. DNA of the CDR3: TGTGCCAGCAGTCGAGAGCGAGAGACCCAGTACTTC.

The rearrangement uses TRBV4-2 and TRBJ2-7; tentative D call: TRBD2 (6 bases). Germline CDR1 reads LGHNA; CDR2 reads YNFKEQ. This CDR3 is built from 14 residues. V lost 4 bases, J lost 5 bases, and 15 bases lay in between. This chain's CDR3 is CASSRGVSVDEQYF. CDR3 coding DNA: TGTGCCAGCAGCCGCGGGGTATCGGTCGACGAGCAGTACTTC.

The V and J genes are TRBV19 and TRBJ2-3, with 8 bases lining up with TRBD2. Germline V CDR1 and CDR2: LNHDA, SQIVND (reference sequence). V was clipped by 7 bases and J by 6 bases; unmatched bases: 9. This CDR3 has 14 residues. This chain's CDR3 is CASKDGGAADTQYF. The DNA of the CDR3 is TGTGCCAGTAAGGACGGGGGGGCCGCGGATACGCAGTATTTT.

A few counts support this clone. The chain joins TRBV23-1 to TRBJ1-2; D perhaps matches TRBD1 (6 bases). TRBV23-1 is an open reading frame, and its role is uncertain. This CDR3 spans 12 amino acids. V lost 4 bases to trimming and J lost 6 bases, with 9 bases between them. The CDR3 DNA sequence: TGCGCCAGCAGTCGGCAGGGGAATGGCTACACCTTC. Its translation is CASSRQGNGYTF.

CDR3 protein: CASSFSSGTGSEPQHF. The CDR3, as DNA: TGTGCCAGCAGTTTCTCATCCGGGACAGGCAGTGAGCCCCAGCATTTT. This chain links TRBV28 with TRBJ1-5, with 8 bases fitting TRBD1. The trim removed 3 bases at V and 8 bases at J, leaving 12 bases unmatched. CDR1 and CDR2 (germline): MDHEN, SYDVKM. This CDR3 contains 16 residues.